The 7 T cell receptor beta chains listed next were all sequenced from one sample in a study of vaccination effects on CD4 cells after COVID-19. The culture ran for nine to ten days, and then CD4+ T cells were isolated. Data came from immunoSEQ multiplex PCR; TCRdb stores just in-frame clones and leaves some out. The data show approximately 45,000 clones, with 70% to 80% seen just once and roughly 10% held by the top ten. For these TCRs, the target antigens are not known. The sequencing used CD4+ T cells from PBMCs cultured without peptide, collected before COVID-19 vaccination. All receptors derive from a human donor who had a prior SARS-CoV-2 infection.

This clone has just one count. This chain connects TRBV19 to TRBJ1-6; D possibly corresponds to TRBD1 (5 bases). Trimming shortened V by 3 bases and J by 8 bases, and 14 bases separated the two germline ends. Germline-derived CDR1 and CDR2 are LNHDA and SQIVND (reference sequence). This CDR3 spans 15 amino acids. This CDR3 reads CASSIHGGVDSPLHF. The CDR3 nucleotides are TGTGCCAGTAGTATCCATGGGGGGGTGGATTCACCCCTCCACTTT.

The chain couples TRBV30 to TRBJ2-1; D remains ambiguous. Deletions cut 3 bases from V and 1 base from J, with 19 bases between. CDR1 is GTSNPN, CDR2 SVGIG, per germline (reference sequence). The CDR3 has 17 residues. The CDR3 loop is CAWRPTQGLLSYNEQFF. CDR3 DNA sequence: TGTGCCTGGAGACCTACCCAAGGGCTACTATCCTACAATGAGCAGTTCTTC.

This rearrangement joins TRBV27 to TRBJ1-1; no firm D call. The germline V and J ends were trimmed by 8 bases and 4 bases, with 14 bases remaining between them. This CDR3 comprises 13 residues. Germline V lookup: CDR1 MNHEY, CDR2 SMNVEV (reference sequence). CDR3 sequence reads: CASRWGRTTEAFF. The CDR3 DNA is TGTGCCAGCCGTTGGGGAAGAACCACTGAAGCTTTCTTT.

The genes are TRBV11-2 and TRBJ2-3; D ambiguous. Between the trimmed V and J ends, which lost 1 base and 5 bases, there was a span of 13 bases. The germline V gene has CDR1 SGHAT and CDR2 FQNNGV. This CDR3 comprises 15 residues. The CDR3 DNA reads TGTGCCAGCAGCTTAGTTGGTGGGAAAGGAGATACGCAGTATTTT. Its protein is CASSLVGGKGDTQYF.

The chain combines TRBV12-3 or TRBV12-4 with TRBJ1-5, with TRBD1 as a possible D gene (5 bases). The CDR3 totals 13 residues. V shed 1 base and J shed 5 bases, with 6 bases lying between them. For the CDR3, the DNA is TGTGCCAGCAGTTTAGACAGGTATCAGCCCCAGCATTTT. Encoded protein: CASSLDRYQPQHF.

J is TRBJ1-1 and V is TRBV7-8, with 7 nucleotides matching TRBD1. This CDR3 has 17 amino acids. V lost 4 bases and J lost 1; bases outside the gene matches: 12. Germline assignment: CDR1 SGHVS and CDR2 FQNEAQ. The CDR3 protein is CASSYGTVRFRNTEAFF. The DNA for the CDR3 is TGTGCCAGCAGCTACGGGACAGTTCGTTTTCGGAACACTGAAGCTTTCTTT.

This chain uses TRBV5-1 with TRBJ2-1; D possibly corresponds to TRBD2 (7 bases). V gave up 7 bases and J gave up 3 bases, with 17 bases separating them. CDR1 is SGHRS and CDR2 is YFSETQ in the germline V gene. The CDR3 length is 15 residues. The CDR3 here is CASGRKGGNYNEQFF. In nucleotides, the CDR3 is TGCGCCAGCGGCAGAAAGGGGGGGAACTACAATGAGCAGTTCTTC.